This is a list of T cell receptor beta chains from one sample in a study of CD8 T cells in Susac syndrome. TCRdb redid the calling of the immunoSEQ multiplex PCR reads with MiXCR, one entry per CDR3 protein. The sample holds about 300,000 distinct CDR3 sequences, almost 85% seen once. The specimen sequenced was CD8+ T cells from PBMCs. The receptors shown here come from a human donor with multiple sclerosis. The CDR3 runs from the conserved cysteine through the conserved F or W. The order of the fields is clone size, J gene, D gene, V gene, CDR3 protein, CDR3 DNA. D genes are given only for firm matches. Not every row has a clone size; where given, it reads once, few, many or a size class.

clone_size: .; j_call: TRBJ2-1; d_call: TRBD2; v_call: TRBV11-2; cdr3_aa: CASSGLDRKKFF; cdr3_nt: TGTGCCAGCAGCGGACTAGATCGGAAAAAGTTCTTC
clone_size: few; j_call: TRBJ1-5; d_call: TRBD1; v_call: TRBV6-2/TRBV6-3; cdr3_aa: CASSYSVQGVPYSNQPQHF; cdr3_nt: TGTGCCAGCAGTTACTCGGTGCAGGGGGTGCCTTATAGCAATCAGCCCCAGCATTTT
clone_size: .; j_call: TRBJ2-7; d_call: .; v_call: TRBV7-2; cdr3_aa: CASSLVKRTVYEQYF; cdr3_nt: TGTGCCAGCAGCTTAGTAAAGCGAACAGTCTACGAGCAGTACTTC
clone_size: .; j_call: TRBJ2-1; d_call: .; v_call: TRBV6-2/TRBV6-3; cdr3_aa: CASSYPGAGRTEQFF; cdr3_nt: TGTGCCAGCAGTTACCCAGGGGCAGGGAGGACTGAGCAGTTCTTC
clone_size: .; j_call: TRBJ2-7; d_call: .; v_call: TRBV4-3; cdr3_aa: CASSQALGEYEQYF; cdr3_nt: TGCGCCAGCAGCCAAGCCTTAGGGGAGTACGAGCAGTACTTC
clone_size: .; j_call: TRBJ2-2; d_call: .; v_call: TRBV30; cdr3_aa: CAWSEGIKGTPYSNTGELFF; cdr3_nt: TGTGCCTGGAGCGAGGGGATAAAGGGGACACCTTACTCGAACACCGGGGAGCTGTTTTTT
clone_size: .; j_call: TRBJ2-1; d_call: .; v_call: TRBV6-1; cdr3_aa: CASLELTTYNEQFF; cdr3_nt: TGTGCCAGCCTCGAGCTGACAACGTACAATGAGCAGTTCTTC
clone_size: .; j_call: TRBJ1-2; d_call: .; v_call: TRBV19; cdr3_aa: CASMQLNNYGYTF; cdr3_nt: TGTGCCAGTATGCAGCTTAACAACTATGGCTACACCTTC
clone_size: few; j_call: TRBJ1-2; d_call: .; v_call: TRBV4-3; cdr3_aa: CASSQDEGPYGYTF; cdr3_nt: TGCGCCAGCAGCCAAGATGAGGGGCCCTATGGCTACACCTTC
clone_size: once; j_call: TRBJ2-5; d_call: TRBD2; v_call: TRBV27; cdr3_aa: CASSSLLAGAEETQYF; cdr3_nt: TGTGCCAGCAGTTCCCTACTAGCGGGAGCCGAAGAGACCCAGTACTTC
clone_size: .; j_call: TRBJ2-1; d_call: TRBD2; v_call: TRBV20-1; cdr3_aa: CSARDVREGRWNEQFF; cdr3_nt: TGCAGTGCTAGAGATGTGCGGGAGGGCCGATGGAATGAGCAGTTCTTC
clone_size: .; j_call: TRBJ1-2; d_call: TRBD1; v_call: TRBV7-9; cdr3_aa: CASSWGQRVYGYTF; cdr3_nt: TGTGCCAGCAGCTGGGGACAGCGGGTCTATGGCTACACCTTC
clone_size: once; j_call: TRBJ2-7; d_call: .; v_call: TRBV28; cdr3_aa: CASRTLGGIDEQYF; cdr3_nt: TGTGCCAGCAGGACTCTAGGAGGTATCGACGAGCAGTACTTC
clone_size: .; j_call: TRBJ1-6; d_call: .; v_call: TRBV7-9; cdr3_aa: CASSLANREEYSPLHF; cdr3_nt: TGTGCCAGCAGCTTAGCGAACAGGGAAGAATATTCACCCCTCCACTTT
clone_size: .; j_call: TRBJ2-7; d_call: TRBD1; v_call: TRBV12-5; cdr3_aa: CASGPVMGQGHEQYF; cdr3_nt: TGTGCTAGTGGTCCGGTTATGGGACAGGGACACGAGCAGTACTTC
clone_size: .; j_call: TRBJ2-3; d_call: TRBD2; v_call: TRBV7-6; cdr3_aa: CASSLMSGGADTQYF; cdr3_nt: TGTGCCAGCAGCTTAATGTCGGGGGGGGCAGATACGCAGTATTTT
clone_size: .; j_call: TRBJ2-1; d_call: .; v_call: TRBV27; cdr3_aa: CASSISNEQFF; cdr3_nt: TGTGCCAGCAGTATTAGCAATGAGCAGTTCTTC
clone_size: .; j_call: TRBJ2-1; d_call: .; v_call: TRBV27; cdr3_aa: CASSLLGGGPYNEQFF; cdr3_nt: TGTGCCAGCAGTTTATTGGGAGGGGGTCCCTACAATGAGCAGTTCTTC
clone_size: .; j_call: TRBJ2-7; d_call: .; v_call: TRBV12-3/TRBV12-4; cdr3_aa: CASSLAPTGYYYEQYF; cdr3_nt: TGTGCCAGCAGTTTAGCGCCCACAGGTTATTACTACGAGCAGTACTTC
clone_size: .; j_call: TRBJ2-7; d_call: TRBD2; v_call: TRBV7-9; cdr3_aa: CASSGLAGIYEQYF; cdr3_nt: TGTGCCAGCAGCGGACTAGCGGGAATCTACGAGCAGTACTTC
clone_size: .; j_call: TRBJ2-5; d_call: .; v_call: TRBV7-8; cdr3_aa: CASSLGLTVIQETQYF; cdr3_nt: TGTGCCAGCAGCTTAGGGCTAACAGTGATCCAAGAGACCCAGTACTTC
clone_size: .; j_call: TRBJ2-7; d_call: .; v_call: TRBV28; cdr3_aa: CASSLWARAYEQYF; cdr3_nt: TGTGCCAGCAGTTTATGGGCTCGGGCTTACGAGCAGTACTTC
clone_size: .; j_call: TRBJ1-1; d_call: .; v_call: TRBV30; cdr3_aa: CAWRLRGVTEAFF; cdr3_nt: TGTGCCTGGAGGCTTCGGGGGGTCACTGAAGCTTTCTTT
clone_size: .; j_call: TRBJ2-7; d_call: .; v_call: TRBV20-1; cdr3_aa: CSANRGRGSYEQYF; cdr3_nt: TGCAGTGCCAACAGGGGTCGGGGGTCCTACGAGCAGTACTTC
clone_size: .; j_call: TRBJ2-7; d_call: .; v_call: TRBV6-1; cdr3_aa: CASSEVRGLYEQYF; cdr3_nt: TGTGCCAGCAGTGAAGTCCGGGGACTCTACGAGCAGTACTTC
clone_size: few; j_call: TRBJ2-5; d_call: TRBD1; v_call: TRBV6-2/TRBV6-3; cdr3_aa: CASSYPDREETQYF; cdr3_nt: TGTGCCAGCAGTTACCCGGACAGGGAAGAGACCCAGTACTTC
clone_size: .; j_call: TRBJ1-5; d_call: .; v_call: TRBV6-6; cdr3_aa: CASRRGQSGNQPQHF; cdr3_nt: TGTGCCAGCAGACGCGGACAGTCGGGCAATCAGCCCCAGCATTTT
clone_size: .; j_call: TRBJ2-1; d_call: .; v_call: TRBV7-6; cdr3_aa: CASSPGTHRTDEQFF; cdr3_nt: TGTGCCAGCAGCCCCGGGACTCATAGGACCGATGAGCAGTTCTTC
clone_size: .; j_call: TRBJ2-7; d_call: TRBD2; v_call: TRBV10-3; cdr3_aa: CAISEGSGGTYEQYF; cdr3_nt: TGTGCCATCAGTGAGGGCAGCGGGGGGACCTACGAGCAGTACTTC
clone_size: once; j_call: TRBJ2-5; d_call: TRBD2; v_call: TRBV30; cdr3_aa: CAWSVQLAGETQYF; cdr3_nt: TGTGCCTGGAGTGTACAACTAGCGGGAGAGACCCAGTACTTC
clone_size: .; j_call: TRBJ2-7; d_call: TRBD1; v_call: TRBV30; cdr3_aa: CAWRRGGGYEQYF; cdr3_nt: TGTGCCTGGAGACGAGGGGGCGGCTACGAGCAGTACTTC
clone_size: few; j_call: TRBJ2-2; d_call: .; v_call: TRBV7-6; cdr3_aa: CASSAQTGELFF; cdr3_nt: TGTGCCAGCAGCGCGCAAACCGGGGAGCTGTTTTTT
clone_size: .; j_call: TRBJ2-7; d_call: .; v_call: TRBV20-1; cdr3_aa: CSARDGVRSSYEQYF; cdr3_nt: TGCAGTGCTAGAGATGGGGTGAGGAGCTCCTACGAGCAGTACTTC
clone_size: .; j_call: TRBJ2-4; d_call: .; v_call: TRBV6-2/TRBV6-3; cdr3_aa: CASSYGDSDIQYF; cdr3_nt: TGTGCCAGCAGTTATGGGGACTCGGACATTCAGTACTTC
clone_size: .; j_call: TRBJ2-7; d_call: .; v_call: TRBV7-9; cdr3_aa: CASSLGLPSEQYF; cdr3_nt: TGTGCCAGCAGCTTAGGTTTGCCGTCCGAGCAGTACTTC
clone_size: .; j_call: TRBJ2-3; d_call: .; v_call: TRBV6-5; cdr3_aa: CASSYSTLSGDTQYF; cdr3_nt: TGTGCCAGCAGTTACTCGACCCTTAGCGGAGATACGCAGTATTTT